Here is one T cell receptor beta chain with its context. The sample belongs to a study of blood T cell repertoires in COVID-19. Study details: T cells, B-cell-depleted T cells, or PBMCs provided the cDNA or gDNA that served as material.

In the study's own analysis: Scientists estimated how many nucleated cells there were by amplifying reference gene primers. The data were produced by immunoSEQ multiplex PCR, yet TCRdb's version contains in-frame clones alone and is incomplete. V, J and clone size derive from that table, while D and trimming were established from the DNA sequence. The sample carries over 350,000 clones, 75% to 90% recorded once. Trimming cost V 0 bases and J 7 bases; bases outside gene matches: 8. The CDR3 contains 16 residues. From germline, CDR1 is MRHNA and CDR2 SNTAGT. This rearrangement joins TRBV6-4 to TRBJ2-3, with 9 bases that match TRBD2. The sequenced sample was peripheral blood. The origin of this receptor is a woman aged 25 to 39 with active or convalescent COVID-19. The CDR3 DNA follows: TGTGCCAGCAGTGACTCGGAGCGGGGGGCCACGAATACGCAGTATTTT. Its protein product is CASSDSERGATNTQYF.